This T cell receptor (beta chain) was identified during a study of blood T cell repertoires in COVID-19. Study in general: Nucleic acid was either cDNA or gDNA, and it came from T cells, B-cell-depleted T cells, or PBMCs.

Per germline, CDR1 MRHNA and CDR2 SNTAGT. Deletions cut 7 bases from V and 5 bases from J, with 12 bases between. The CDR3 sequence is 12 residues long. Authors' data handling: Amplification with reference gene primers provided the estimates of nucleated cell counts. Libraries were prepared by immunoSEQ multiplex PCR; TCRdb keeps only in-frame clonotypes and omits some of them. V, J and clone size reflect that table, while D and trimming were determined from the DNA. The repertoire includes about 70,000 clones, roughly 70% of them detected once, and approximately 21% sits in the top ten. This chain uses TRBV6-4 with TRBJ2-7; maybe TRBD2 (5 bases). The sequenced sample consisted of peripheral blood. The sequence was collected from a man between 65 and 85 years old with acute or convalescent COVID-19. The chain's CDR3 is CASKSSGHEQYF. CDR3 DNA sequence: TGTGCCAGCAAATCCAGCGGCCACGAGCAGTACTTC.